The rows below give T cell receptor beta chains drawn from one sample of a study of T cell changes during pregnancy in multiple sclerosis. Profiling relied on immunoSEQ multiplex PCR, and the TCRdb table lists in-frame clones only, not all of them. The sample lists 30,000 to 45,000 clones, 90% to 95% occurring once. The source material was CD4+ T cells from peripheral blood mononuclear cells, sampled in the second trimester of pregnancy. The receptors derive from a female donor in good health, enrolled as a control in a pregnancy study. Both conserved end residues are part of each CDR3. Each record gives: CDR3 DNA, CDR3 protein, clone size, J gene, D gene, V gene. A D gene is named only where the DNA matches it firmly. Part of the rows lack a size; the others show once, few, many or a class for expanded clones.

CDR3 DNA: TGTGCCAGCAGCGTATCCCACCATGGGACTAGCGGGGCCAAAAACATTCAGTACTTC; CDR3 protein: CASSVSHHGTSGAKNIQYF; clone size: .; J gene: TRBJ2-4; D gene: TRBD2; V gene: TRBV7-2
CDR3 DNA: TGCAGCGTTGGATCAGGCTACAATGAGCAGTTCTTC; CDR3 protein: CSVGSGYNEQFF; clone size: .; J gene: TRBJ2-1; D gene: .; V gene: TRBV29-1
CDR3 DNA: TGTGCCAGCAGCCCCGGGACTCCCGGGAGGGGTCAGCCCCAGCATTTT; CDR3 protein: CASSPGTPGRGQPQHF; clone size: .; J gene: TRBJ1-5; D gene: .; V gene: TRBV27
CDR3 DNA: TGTGCCAGCAGCGACCCCACAGGGGCGGGAGAGACCCAGTACTTC; CDR3 protein: CASSDPTGAGETQYF; clone size: .; J gene: TRBJ2-5; D gene: TRBD1; V gene: TRBV7-9
CDR3 DNA: TGTGCCAGCAGGCCCCCGATTGGGGGGGGCTATGGCTACACCTTC; CDR3 protein: CASRPPIGGGYGYTF; clone size: .; J gene: TRBJ1-2; D gene: .; V gene: TRBV6-5
CDR3 DNA: TGTGCCAGCAGTTACACTAACACGTTATCTGGTTCACCCCTCCACTTT; CDR3 protein: CASSYTNTLSGSPLHF; clone size: .; J gene: TRBJ1-6; D gene: .; V gene: TRBV28
CDR3 DNA: TGTGCCATCAGTGATCGGACTAGCGGCTCCTACGAGCAGTACTTC; CDR3 protein: CAISDRTSGSYEQYF; clone size: .; J gene: TRBJ2-7; D gene: TRBD2; V gene: TRBV10-3
CDR3 DNA: TGTGCCAGTAGTAATCCGAATCAGCCCCAGCATTTT; CDR3 protein: CASSNPNQPQHF; clone size: .; J gene: TRBJ1-5; D gene: .; V gene: TRBV19
CDR3 DNA: TGCGCCAGCAGCTTCCAGGGTGCCGCCGGGGAGCTGTTTTTT; CDR3 protein: CASSFQGAAGELFF; clone size: .; J gene: TRBJ2-2; D gene: .; V gene: TRBV5-1
CDR3 DNA: TGTGCCAGCAGCCGCCAAGGGGACATCTACTACGAGCAGTACTTC; CDR3 protein: CASSRQGDIYYEQYF; clone size: once; J gene: TRBJ2-7; D gene: .; V gene: TRBV27
CDR3 DNA: TGCGCCAGCAGCTTGGGCGCAGATACGCAGTATTTT; CDR3 protein: CASSLGADTQYF; clone size: .; J gene: TRBJ2-3; D gene: .; V gene: TRBV5-1
CDR3 DNA: TGTGCCACCTCGACAGGGCTCACTGAAGCTTTCTTT; CDR3 protein: CATSTGLTEAFF; clone size: .; J gene: TRBJ1-1; D gene: TRBD1; V gene: TRBV6-1
CDR3 DNA: TGTGCCAGCAGCCCCTCAGGGGGAAATCAGCCCCAGCATTTT; CDR3 protein: CASSPSGGNQPQHF; clone size: medium-sized; J gene: TRBJ1-5; D gene: TRBD1; V gene: TRBV7-2
CDR3 DNA: TGTGCCAGCAGCCCTTTGACAGGGAACACCGGGGAGCTGTTTTTT; CDR3 protein: CASSPLTGNTGELFF; clone size: .; J gene: TRBJ2-2; D gene: .; V gene: TRBV4-2
CDR3 DNA: TGTGCCAGCAGCTTAAGACTAGGCACAGATACGCAGTATTTT; CDR3 protein: CASSLRLGTDTQYF; clone size: .; J gene: TRBJ2-3; D gene: .; V gene: TRBV11-2
CDR3 DNA: TGTGCCAGCAGCAAACAGGGGCTTGGCCAGCCCCAGCATTTT; CDR3 protein: CASSKQGLGQPQHF; clone size: .; J gene: TRBJ1-5; D gene: TRBD1; V gene: TRBV5-8
CDR3 DNA: TGTGCCAGCAGCCGGATCCTCACAGGGATCCACGAGCAGTACTTC; CDR3 protein: CASSRILTGIHEQYF; clone size: .; J gene: TRBJ2-7; D gene: .; V gene: TRBV27
CDR3 DNA: TGTGCCAGCAGCTTACAGGGTAGGAATGAAGCTTTCTTT; CDR3 protein: CASSLQGRNEAFF; clone size: .; J gene: TRBJ1-1; D gene: .; V gene: TRBV5-4
CDR3 DNA: TGTGCCAGCAGCGTAGCTCTTCGGGGTAACATTCAGTACTTC; CDR3 protein: CASSVALRGNIQYF; clone size: .; J gene: TRBJ2-4; D gene: .; V gene: TRBV9
CDR3 DNA: TGTGCCAGCAGCTTAGTAGCGTCGGGGGAGCAGTACTTC; CDR3 protein: CASSLVASGEQYF; clone size: .; J gene: TRBJ2-7; D gene: .; V gene: TRBV7-2
CDR3 DNA: TGTGCCAGCAGCTCACCCCGGGGGGGCGGGGAGACCCAGTACTTC; CDR3 protein: CASSSPRGGGETQYF; clone size: .; J gene: TRBJ2-5; D gene: TRBD2; V gene: TRBV9
CDR3 DNA: TGTGCCAGCAGGGACAGTTCACCCCTCCACTTT; CDR3 protein: CASRDSSPLHF; clone size: few; J gene: TRBJ1-6; D gene: .; V gene: TRBV25-1
CDR3 DNA: TGCGCCAGCAGCTACCGGACAGGGTCGGGTGAAAAACTGTTTTTT; CDR3 protein: CASSYRTGSGEKLFF; clone size: .; J gene: TRBJ1-4; D gene: TRBD1; V gene: TRBV5-1
CDR3 DNA: TGTGCCAGCAGCACTCCCTACGAGCAGTACTTC; CDR3 protein: CASSTPYEQYF; clone size: .; J gene: TRBJ2-7; D gene: .; V gene: TRBV5-6
CDR3 DNA: TGTGCCATCAGTGTAAGTCAGGGAGAGACCCAGTACTTC; CDR3 protein: CAISVSQGETQYF; clone size: few; J gene: TRBJ2-5; D gene: .; V gene: TRBV10-3
CDR3 DNA: TGTGCCAGCAGTTTCCAGGGGACCAAGACCTACGAGCAGTACTTC; CDR3 protein: CASSFQGTKTYEQYF; clone size: .; J gene: TRBJ2-7; D gene: .; V gene: TRBV28
CDR3 DNA: TGTGCTAGCAGCCCAGTAACAGGCCGTGGCTACACCTTC; CDR3 protein: CASSPVTGRGYTF; clone size: .; J gene: TRBJ1-2; D gene: .; V gene: TRBV7-7
CDR3 DNA: TGTGCCAGGACCTCGGGACTATTCCCCTACGAGCAGTACTTC; CDR3 protein: CARTSGLFPYEQYF; clone size: .; J gene: TRBJ2-7; D gene: TRBD2; V gene: TRBV27
CDR3 DNA: TGCGCCAGCAGCATTGGAGAGTATAGCAATCAGCCCCAGCATTTT; CDR3 protein: CASSIGEYSNQPQHF; clone size: once; J gene: TRBJ1-5; D gene: .; V gene: TRBV10-2
CDR3 DNA: TGCGCCAGCAGCTTGGCAGGCCGACAAGAGACCCAGTACTTC; CDR3 protein: CASSLAGRQETQYF; clone size: .; J gene: TRBJ2-5; D gene: .; V gene: TRBV5-1
CDR3 DNA: TGCGCCAGCAGTGAGTCCCCTCTAGCGGGATGGATAAACACCGGGGAGCTGTTTTTT; CDR3 protein: CASSESPLAGWINTGELFF; clone size: few; J gene: TRBJ2-2; D gene: TRBD2; V gene: TRBV10-2
CDR3 DNA: TGTGCCAGCAGCTTATTTAGGAGCCAGATACAAGAGACCCAGTACTTC; CDR3 protein: CASSLFRSQIQETQYF; clone size: .; J gene: TRBJ2-5; D gene: .; V gene: TRBV11-1
CDR3 DNA: TGTGCCAGCAGCCCTGGGTCGTCGAGGTTAGTCTACGAGCAGTACTTC; CDR3 protein: CASSPGSSRLVYEQYF; clone size: .; J gene: TRBJ2-7; D gene: .; V gene: TRBV5-6
CDR3 DNA: TGTGCTAGTGGTTTGGTCTTAGGGAGAGGCGATGAGCAGTTCTTC; CDR3 protein: CASGLVLGRGDEQFF; clone size: .; J gene: TRBJ2-1; D gene: .; V gene: TRBV12-5
CDR3 DNA: TGTGCCAGCAGTGGCACAGGGAACACCGGGGAGCTGTTTTTT; CDR3 protein: CASSGTGNTGELFF; clone size: .; J gene: TRBJ2-2; D gene: .; V gene: TRBV2
CDR3 DNA: TGCGCCAGCAGCCCCATACAGGGGGTCGGGTACGAGCAGTACTTC; CDR3 protein: CASSPIQGVGYEQYF; clone size: .; J gene: TRBJ2-7; D gene: TRBD1; V gene: TRBV4-1
CDR3 DNA: TGTGCCAGCACTCGGACAGGGGGTATCGGGGAGCTGTTTTTT; CDR3 protein: CASTRTGGIGELFF; clone size: .; J gene: TRBJ2-2; D gene: TRBD1; V gene: TRBV28
CDR3 DNA: TGTGCCAGCTCGCAAACTGGGGGGTACGAGCAGTACTTC; CDR3 protein: CASSQTGGYEQYF; clone size: .; J gene: TRBJ2-7; D gene: .; V gene: TRBV18
CDR3 DNA: TGTGCCAGCAGTGAGGGGACAGACGCCTACGAGCAGTACTTC; CDR3 protein: CASSEGTDAYEQYF; clone size: .; J gene: TRBJ2-7; D gene: TRBD1; V gene: TRBV6-5
CDR3 DNA: TGCAGCGTTTCCGGGACTAGCGGGAACTACGAGCAGTACTTC; CDR3 protein: CSVSGTSGNYEQYF; clone size: .; J gene: TRBJ2-7; D gene: TRBD2; V gene: TRBV29-1
CDR3 DNA: TGTGCCGGAGGAAAAGGACAGGGGGCTGGAGAGCAGTACTTC; CDR3 protein: CAGGKGQGAGEQYF; clone size: .; J gene: TRBJ2-7; D gene: TRBD1; V gene: TRBV6-1
CDR3 DNA: TGTGCCAGCAGTGACGACAGGGGGCTTAGCGGGGAGCTGTTTTTT; CDR3 protein: CASSDDRGLSGELFF; clone size: few; J gene: TRBJ2-2; D gene: TRBD1; V gene: TRBV25-1
CDR3 DNA: TGTGCCAGCAGTTTCCGGGTAAAAGAGACCCAGTACTTC; CDR3 protein: CASSFRVKETQYF; clone size: .; J gene: TRBJ2-5; D gene: .; V gene: TRBV28
CDR3 DNA: TGTGCCAGCAGCCGACAGGGTCCGCCTCAGCCCCAGCATTTT; CDR3 protein: CASSRQGPPQPQHF; clone size: .; J gene: TRBJ1-5; D gene: TRBD1; V gene: TRBV6-5
CDR3 DNA: TGTGCCAGCAGCTTAGGGTCTAGTGAGCCCCAGCATTTT; CDR3 protein: CASSLGSSEPQHF; clone size: .; J gene: TRBJ1-5; D gene: .; V gene: TRBV11-1